This entry lists 17 T cell receptor beta chains sequenced from one sample in a study of identical twins. TCRdb processed the 5' RACE reads anew with MiXCR; each CDR3 protein has one entry. The repertoire holds hundreds of thousands of distinct CDR3 sequences, roughly 6% seen once, with roughly 2% in the top ten. Specimen: naive T cells sorted from blood. All receptors come from a man in his late teens or twenties in good health.

Many counts were recorded for this clonotype. The V call is TRBV12-3 or TRBV12-4, the J call TRBJ2-2; 9 positions match TRBD2. The CDR3 spans 14 residues. Trimming cost V 11 bases and J 4 bases; bases outside gene matches: 8. The CDR3 loop reads CAQKAGGGTGELFF. As DNA, the CDR3 is TGTGCCCAAAAGGCGGGAGGGGGCACCGGGGAGCTGTTTTTT.

This clonotype was found many times. This rearrangement joins TRBV20-1 to TRBJ2-7; 7 bases fit TRBD2. Looked up from germline, CDR1 is DFQATT and CDR2 is SNEGSKA (reference sequence). The CDR3 runs 11 residues. Trimming removed 5 bases from V and 7 bases from J; junction bases left unmatched: 5. Here the CDR3 DNA reads TGCAGTGCTGATCGGGAGGCGGAGCAGTACTTC. It is translated as CSADREAEQYF.

This clonotype appeared many times. The rearrangement uses TRBV7-9 and TRBJ1-1; the D gene is possibly TRBD1 (5 bases). Germline V gives CDR1 SEHNR, CDR2 FQNEAQ (reference sequence). The CDR3 has 12 residues. V shed 8 bases and J shed 10 bases, with 17 bases lying between them. In DNA, the CDR3 is TGTGCCAGCTCCGTAGGGGAGTACGTAGCTTTCTTT. Protein product: CASSVGEYVAFF.

Ten or more counts support this clonotype. The genes are TRBV7-2 and TRBJ2-7, with 7 positions matching TRBD1. Germline V gene sequence: CDR1 SGHTA, CDR2 FQGNSA. Trimming took 5 bases from V and 4 from J; bases not matched to a gene: 14. The CDR3 extends over 16 amino acids. CDR3 coding DNA: TGTGCCAGCAGCCCGGATCCGCAGGGGGAAGTATACGAGCAGTACGTC. Its translation: CASSPDPQGEVYEQYV.

In this sample, this clonotype turned up a few times. This chain links TRBV12-3 or TRBV12-4 with TRBJ2-3; D is possibly TRBD1 (5 bases). The CDR3 consists of 15 residues. The V end lost 2 bases, the J end lost 3 bases, and 12 bases lay between the germline ends. This CDR3 reads CASSLMTVGTDTQYF. DNA for the CDR3: TGTGCCAGCAGTTTAATGACAGTAGGTACAGATACGCAGTATTTT.

This chain uses TRBV11-2 with TRBJ1-5, with D perhaps matching TRBD1 (5 bases). The germline V gene encodes CDR1 SGHAT and CDR2 FQNNGV. With 5 bases removed from V and 1 base from J, the gap between germline ends came to 18 bases. CDR3 size: 17 residues. In DNA, the CDR3 is TGTGCCAGCAGCCAAGGGACCTCAGGGTGGAGCAATCAGCCCCAGCATTTT. Amino acid sequence: CASSQGTSGWSNQPQHF. Variable domain in full (rest from reference TRBV11-2 and TRBJ1-5): EAGVAQSPRYKIIEKRQSVAFWCNPISGHATLYWYQQILGQGPKLLIQFQNNGVVDDSQLPKDRFSAERLKGVDSTLKIQPAKLEDSAVYLCASSQGTSGWSNQPQHFGDGTRLSIL.

This clonotype has ten or more counts. The chain employs TRBV10-3 and TRBJ1-4, with TRBD1 matching 11 bases. The length of the CDR3 is 17 residues. The germline CDR1 and CDR2 sequences are ENHRY and SYGVKD. J was trimmed by 0 bases and V by 10 bases; bases with no gene match: 10. The CDR3 nucleotides are TGTGCCACCATGGACAGGGGGCTCACCGCAACTAATGAAAAACTGTTTTTT. Protein: CATMDRGLTATNEKLFF.

V is TRBV29-1 and J is TRBJ2-7; 12 bases are shared with TRBD2. This CDR3 has 13 residues. Germline V lookup: CDR1 SQVTM, CDR2 ANQGSEA. V lost 4 bases to trimming and J lost 5 bases; unmatched junction nucleotides: 3. CDR3 in amino acids: CSVGRLAGDEQYF. DNA for the CDR3: TGCAGCGTTGGCAGACTAGCGGGAGACGAGCAGTACTTC.

The chain links TRBV12-3 or TRBV12-4 to TRBJ2-3; D is unclear. Trimming removed 4 bases from V and 4 bases from J, with 3 bases in between. CDR3 length: 11 residues. The chain's CDR3 is CASSWSDTQYF. The CDR3 DNA is TGTGCCAGCAGTTGGTCAGATACGCAGTATTTT.

This clonotype was seen ten or more times. V gene TRBV6-1 combines with J gene TRBJ1-2; D is unclear. Trimming cost V 6 bases and J 2 bases, with 10 bases left between them. The germline CDR1 and CDR2 sequences are MNHNS and SASEGT. The CDR3 totals 13 residues. In nucleotides, the CDR3 is TGTGCCAGCAGGGATGACATAAACTATGGCTACACCTTC. Translation: CASRDDINYGYTF.

This chain uses TRBV14 with TRBJ1-5; 8 nucleotides agree with TRBD1. Germline CDR1 and CDR2: SGHDN and FVKESK. The junction had 8 bases not matched to a gene; V was cut back by 4 bases and J by 3 bases. The CDR3 runs to 16 residues. The CDR3 bases are TGTGCCAGCAGCCCCCTCGGGACAGGTTCCAATCAGCCCCAGCATTTT. It codes for CASSPLGTGSNQPQHF.

In this sample, this clonotype turned up many times. The V gene is TRBV7-9, the J gene TRBJ2-3, with 9 bases lining up with TRBD2. Germline CDR1 reads SEHNR; CDR2 reads FQNEAQ (reference sequence). The CDR3 spans 15 residues. Trimming cost V 5 bases and J 6 bases; bases outside gene matches: 9. CDR3 bases: TGTGCCAGCAGCAGACCGGGACTAGCAGGGGATACGCAGTATTTT. It encodes CASSRPGLAGDTQYF.

This clonotype was seen repeatedly, ten times or more. The genes are TRBV12-3 or TRBV12-4 and TRBJ1-2, with D perhaps TRBD1 (6 bases). The CDR3 covers 18 residues. The V end was cut by 1 base, the J end by 7 bases, with 25 bases between. The CDR3 nucleotides are TGTGCCAGCAGTTTAGGGAATCAGGGACACCTCATTCGGGGTGGCTACACCTTC. It translates to CASSLGNQGHLIRGGYTF.

The sample holds a few counts of this clonotype. This chain uses TRBV9 with TRBJ2-7; D not certain. Germline loops: CDR1 SGDLS, CDR2 YYNGEE. The CDR3 runs 11 residues. V lost 10 bases to trimming and J lost 3 bases, with 11 bases between them. The CDR3 bases are TGTGCCCCTGGGTCGAACTACGAGCAGTACGTC. Its protein product is CAPGSNYEQYV.

In its sample, this clonotype was seen many times. This chain uses TRBV2 with TRBJ2-2; 7 bases map to TRBD1. The V and J ends lost 8 bases and 6 bases, in that order; junction bases with no gene match: 6. CDR1 and CDR2 (germline): SNHLY, FYNNEI. The CDR3 runs to 13 residues. The CDR3 loop reads CASESGGAGELFF. The CDR3 DNA reads as TGTGCCAGCGAGTCAGGGGGAGCCGGGGAGCTGTTTTTT. The full variable domain, with the rest looked up from reference TRBV2 and TRBJ2-2, is EPEVTQTPSHQVTQMGQEVILRCVPISNHLYFYWYRQILGQKVEFLVSFYNNEISEKSEIFDDQFSVERPDGSNFTLKIRSTKLEDSAMYFCASESGGAGELFFGEGSRLTVL.

This clonotype was found a few times. The chain uses TRBV7-8 and TRBJ1-1, with unresolved D. The CDR3 loop spans 15 amino acids. V shed 1 base and J shed 3 bases, with 12 bases lying between them. Germline V gene lookup returns CDR1 SGHVS and CDR2 FQNEAQ. DNA for the CDR3: TGTGCCAGCAGCTTAGTGAGGCGTCTCGACACTGAAGCTTTCTTT. This sequence encodes CASSLVRRLDTEAFF. Drawing the rest from reference TRBV7-8 and TRBJ1-1, the complete variable domain is GAGVSQSPRYKVAKRGQDVALRCDPISGHVSLFWYQQALGQGPEFLTYFQNEAQLDKSGLPSDRFFAERPEGSVSTLKIQRTQQEDSAVYLCASSLVRRLDTEAFFGQGTRLTVV.

This clonotype was seen at least ten times. At one end the junction does not follow the germline gene, possibly because of a read error. The gene calls are TRBV5-1 and TRBJ2-5; 14 bases map to TRBD2. Germline V gene lookup returns CDR1 SGHRS and CDR2 YFSETQ. This CDR3 is 16 amino acids long. The CDR3 DNA reads TGTGCCAGCAGTCTCGGACTAGCGGGAGGCCAAGAGACCCAGTACTTC. It translates to CASSLGLAGGQETQYF.